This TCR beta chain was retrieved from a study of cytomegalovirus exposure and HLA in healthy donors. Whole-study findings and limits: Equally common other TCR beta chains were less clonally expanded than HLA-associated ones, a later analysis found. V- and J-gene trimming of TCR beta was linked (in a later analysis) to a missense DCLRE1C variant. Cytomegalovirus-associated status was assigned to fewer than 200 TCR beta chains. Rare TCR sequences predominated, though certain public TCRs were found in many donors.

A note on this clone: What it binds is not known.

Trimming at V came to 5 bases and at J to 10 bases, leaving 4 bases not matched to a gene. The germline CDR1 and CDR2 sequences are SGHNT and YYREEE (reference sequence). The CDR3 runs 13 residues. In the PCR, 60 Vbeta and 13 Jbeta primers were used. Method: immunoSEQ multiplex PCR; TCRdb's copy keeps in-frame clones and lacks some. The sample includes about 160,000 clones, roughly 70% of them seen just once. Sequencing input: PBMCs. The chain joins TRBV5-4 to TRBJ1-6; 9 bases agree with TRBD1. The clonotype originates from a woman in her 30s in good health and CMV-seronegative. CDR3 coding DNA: TGTGCCAGCAGTAGACAGGGGGAGTCACCCCTCCACTTT. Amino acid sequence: CASSRQGESPLHF.